This T cell receptor (beta chain) comes out of a study of T cells in Graves' hyperthyroidism and ophthalmopathy. General observations from the study: The model's output predicted ophthalmopathy at a median of 6.5 months prior to onset. Blood also carried most thyroid clonotypes expanded above 0.001.

Remarks on this clonotype: Its antigen is not identified.

Amplified regions were TCR beta CDR3 sequences from RNA transcripts. The HTBI primer set served for first-round RT-PCR of the TCR CDR3. A single record per CDR3 protein comes from TCRdb applying MiXCR to the multiplex PCR reads. This table holds about 580,000 distinct CDR3 sequences, 40% to 55% found once. Graves' hyperthyroidism was deemed stable given no ophthalmopathy progression within 18 months. Exclusions: uncontrolled infection, other autoimmune disease, pregnancy, lactation. Germline loops: CDR1 SQVTM, CDR2 ANQGSEA. This CDR3 contains 14 residues. V was clipped by 6 bases and J by 2 bases; unmatched bases: 4.

The chain employs TRBV29-1 and TRBJ2-2; 9 positions match TRBD2. The sequence was collected from a woman aged 18 to 35 with Graves' hyperthyroidism. Sequenced: peripheral blood or thyroid tissue (not recorded which). The CDR3 loop reads CSVILAGNTGELFF. The CDR3 coding sequence is TGCAGCGTCATACTAGCGGGCAACACCGGGGAGCTGTTTTTT.